Sequencing of this TCR beta chain was carried out in a study of cytomegalovirus exposure and HLA in healthy donors. Study summary: A later analysis reported the 120 validation repertoires used the same platform as the 550 to 700 first-cohort repertoires.

Whole-study findings and limits: Reports described diagnosis of cytomegalovirus status by the classifier as highly specific and sensitive. The study designated 150 to 200 TCR beta chains cytomegalovirus-associated.

V shed 7 bases and J shed 0 bases, with 18 bases lying between them. Germline CDR1 reads SGHTA; CDR2 reads FQGNSA. The CDR3 loop spans 16 amino acids. Details on this clone: What it recognizes is unknown.

Repertoires were generated with immunoSEQ multiplex PCR, while TCRdb's copy carries only in-frame clones and drops some. The sample yields roughly 150,000 clones, 70% to 85% seen once. The sequence came from a man aged 25-45 years in good health and CMV-seropositive. Specimen: PBMCs. This chain connects TRBV7-2 to TRBJ1-1; no clear D. Here the CDR3 DNA reads TGTGCCAGCACCTCTCGACCCGCTGGAGTGAACACTGAAGCTTTCTTT. This sequence encodes CASTSRPAGVNTEAFF.